The entry below describes one T cell receptor (beta chain). Its antigen remains unknown. These data come from a study of CD8+ T cells in alopecia areata. Looking at the study overall: Each of the treated patients was given oral tofacitinib, 5 to 10 mg twice daily, for moderate-to-severe alopecia areata. It was 6 to 18 months of tofacitinib, and then there were 6 months off drug. Study-wide results and caveats: Clarity of TCR sharing across patients fell short of that in mice, possibly HLA-related.

The sample's treatment: oral pan-JAK inhibitor, 5-10 mg twice daily. From PBMCs, CD4+ and CD8+ T cells were sorted. The sequencing template was cDNA reverse transcribed from extracted RNA. Repertoires were generated with immunoSEQ multiplex PCR, while TCRdb's copy carries only in-frame clones and drops some. This sample carries over 150,000 clones, 58% of them seen once, and the ten largest clones take 5.5%. The CDR3 spans 15 residues. CDR1 is SNHLY, CDR2 FYNNEI, per germline. V trimming: 6 bases; J trimming: 3 bases; junction bases outside the gene matches: 11. This TCR was sampled from a human donor with alopecia areata. The V and J genes are TRBV2 and TRBJ2-7; 7 bases map to TRBD2. Sample: CD4+ T cells sorted from blood, taken at week 24, from a patient treated with tofacitinib. The CDR3 is CASSQGAAGSYEQYF. Written as DNA, the CDR3 is TGTGCCAGCAGCCAAGGGGCAGCGGGAAGCTACGAGCAGTACTTC.